This TCR beta chain was captured by sequencing in a study of graft-versus-host responses after intestinal transplantation. In this sample, this clone turned up once. Its specificity is unknown. The trim removed 3 bases at V and 1 base at J, leaving 9 bases unmatched. CDR1 is SEHNR, CDR2 FQNEAQ, per germline (reference sequence). The CDR3 contains 18 residues. The method was immunoSEQ multiplex PCR; TCRdb's version includes in-frame clones alone and lacks a portion of them. The sample shows some 120,000 clones, more than 85% of them seen only once. The chain has TRBV7-9 and TRBJ2-5; 12 nucleotides line up with TRBD2. The source material was unstimulated CD8+ T cells sorted from spleen or lymph node cells, sampled before transplant. The clonotype comes from a human donor who was the organ donor for an intestinal transplant. The CDR3 DNA follows: TGTGCCAGCAGCTTCAGATGGACTAGCGGGACCCCCCAAGAGACCCAGTACTTC. Translation: CASSFRWTSGTPQETQYF.